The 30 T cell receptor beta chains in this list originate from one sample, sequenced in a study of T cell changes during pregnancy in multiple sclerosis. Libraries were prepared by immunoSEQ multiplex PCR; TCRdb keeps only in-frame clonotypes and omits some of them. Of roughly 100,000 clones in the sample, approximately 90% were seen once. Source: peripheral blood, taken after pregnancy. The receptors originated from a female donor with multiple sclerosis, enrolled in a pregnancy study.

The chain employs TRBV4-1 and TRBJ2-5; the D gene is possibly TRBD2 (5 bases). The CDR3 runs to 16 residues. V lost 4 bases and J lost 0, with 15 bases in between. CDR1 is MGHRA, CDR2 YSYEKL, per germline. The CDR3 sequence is CASSRLFGENQETQYF. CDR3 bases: TGCGCCAGCAGCCGACTTTTCGGGGAGAACCAAGAGACCCAGTACTTC.

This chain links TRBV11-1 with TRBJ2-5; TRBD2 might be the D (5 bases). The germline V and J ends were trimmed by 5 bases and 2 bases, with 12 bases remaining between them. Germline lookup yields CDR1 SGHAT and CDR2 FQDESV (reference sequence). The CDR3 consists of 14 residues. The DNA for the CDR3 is TGTGCCAGCAGCGACCGGACTCTACAAGAGACCCAGTACTTC. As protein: CASSDRTLQETQYF.

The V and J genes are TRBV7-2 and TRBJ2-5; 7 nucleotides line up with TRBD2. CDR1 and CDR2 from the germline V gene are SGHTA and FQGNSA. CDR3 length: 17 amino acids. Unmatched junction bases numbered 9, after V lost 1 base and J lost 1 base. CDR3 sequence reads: CASSLELLAGPQETQYF. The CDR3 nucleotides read TGTGCCAGCAGCTTAGAATTATTAGCGGGCCCCCAAGAGACCCAGTACTTC.

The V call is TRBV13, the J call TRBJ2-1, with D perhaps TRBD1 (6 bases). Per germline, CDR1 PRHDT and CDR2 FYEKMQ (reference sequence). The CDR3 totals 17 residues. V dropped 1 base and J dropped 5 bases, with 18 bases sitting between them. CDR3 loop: CASSLDRTDVGNNEQFF. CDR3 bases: TGTGCCAGCAGCTTAGACCGGACAGACGTAGGGAACAATGAGCAGTTCTTC. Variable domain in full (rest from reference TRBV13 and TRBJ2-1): AAGVIQSPRHLIKEKRETATLKCYPIPRHDTVYWYQQGPGQDPQFLISFYEKMQSDKGSIPDRFSAQQFSDYHSELNMSSLELGDSALYFCASSLDRTDVGNNEQFFGPGTRLTVL.

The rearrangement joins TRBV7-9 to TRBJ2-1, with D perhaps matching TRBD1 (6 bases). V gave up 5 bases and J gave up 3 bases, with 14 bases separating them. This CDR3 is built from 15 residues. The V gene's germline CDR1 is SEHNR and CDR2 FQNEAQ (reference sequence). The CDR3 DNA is TGTGCCAGCAGCAAACAGGGCCTAGTCTACAATGAGCAGTTCTTC. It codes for CASSKQGLVYNEQFF.

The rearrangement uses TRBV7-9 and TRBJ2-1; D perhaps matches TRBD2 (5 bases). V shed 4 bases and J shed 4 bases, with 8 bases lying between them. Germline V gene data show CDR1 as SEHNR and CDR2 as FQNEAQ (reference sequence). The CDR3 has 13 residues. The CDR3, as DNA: TGTGCCAGCAGCTCAGGACTTTACAATGAGCAGTTCTTC. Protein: CASSSGLYNEQFF.

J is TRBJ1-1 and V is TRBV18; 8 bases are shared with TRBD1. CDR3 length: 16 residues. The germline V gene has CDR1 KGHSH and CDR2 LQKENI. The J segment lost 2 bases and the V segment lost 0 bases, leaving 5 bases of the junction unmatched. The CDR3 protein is CASSPPRQGLNTEAFF. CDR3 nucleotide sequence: TGTGCCAGCTCACCACCCCGACAGGGGCTAAACACTGAAGCTTTCTTT. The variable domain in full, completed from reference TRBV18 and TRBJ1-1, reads NAGVMQNPRHLVRRRGQEARLRCSPMKGHSHVYWYRQLPEEGLKFMVYLQKENIIDESGMPKERFSAEFPKEGPSILRIQQVVRGDSAAYFCASSPPRQGLNTEAFFGQGTRLTVV.

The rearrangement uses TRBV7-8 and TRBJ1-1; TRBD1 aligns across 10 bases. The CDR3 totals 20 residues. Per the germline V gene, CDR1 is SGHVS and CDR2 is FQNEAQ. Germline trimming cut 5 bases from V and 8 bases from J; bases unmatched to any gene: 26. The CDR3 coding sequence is TGTGCCAGCAGCCCTTATCTGATCTTGGGACAGGGGAAACCCGGACACGAAGCTTTCTTT. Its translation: CASSPYLILGQGKPGHEAFF.

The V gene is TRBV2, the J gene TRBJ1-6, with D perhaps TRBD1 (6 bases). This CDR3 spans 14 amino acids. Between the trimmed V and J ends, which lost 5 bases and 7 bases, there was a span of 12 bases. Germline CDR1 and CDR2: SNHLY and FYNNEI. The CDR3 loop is CASSSGTPNSPLHF. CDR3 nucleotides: TGTGCCAGCAGTTCCGGGACACCCAATTCACCCCTCCACTTT.

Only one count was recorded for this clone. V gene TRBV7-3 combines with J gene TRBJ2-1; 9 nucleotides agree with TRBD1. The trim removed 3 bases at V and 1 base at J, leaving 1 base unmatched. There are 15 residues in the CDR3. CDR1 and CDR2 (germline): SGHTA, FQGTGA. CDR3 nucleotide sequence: TGTGCCAGCAGCTTCGGGACAGGGTCCTACAATGAGCAGTTCTTC. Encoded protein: CASSFGTGSYNEQFF.

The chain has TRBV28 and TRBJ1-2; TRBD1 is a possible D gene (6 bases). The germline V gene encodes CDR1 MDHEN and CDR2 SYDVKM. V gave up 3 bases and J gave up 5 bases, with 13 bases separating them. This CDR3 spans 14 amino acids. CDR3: CASSLVPTGYGYTF. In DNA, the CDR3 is TGTGCCAGCAGTTTGGTCCCGACAGGTTATGGCTACACCTTC.

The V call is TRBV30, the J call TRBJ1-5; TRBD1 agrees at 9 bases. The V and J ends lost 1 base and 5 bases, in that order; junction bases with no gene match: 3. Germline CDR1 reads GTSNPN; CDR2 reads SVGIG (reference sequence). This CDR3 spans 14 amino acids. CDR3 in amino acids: CAWSGDRVDQPQHF. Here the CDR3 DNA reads TGTGCCTGGAGTGGGGACAGGGTGGATCAGCCCCAGCATTTT.

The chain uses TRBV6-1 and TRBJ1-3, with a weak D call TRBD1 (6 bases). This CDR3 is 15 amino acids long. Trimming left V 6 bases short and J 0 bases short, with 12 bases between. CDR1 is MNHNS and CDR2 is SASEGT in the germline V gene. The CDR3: CASSVGGGSGNTIYF. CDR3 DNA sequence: TGTGCCAGCAGCGTAGGGGGGGGCTCTGGAAACACCATATATTTT.

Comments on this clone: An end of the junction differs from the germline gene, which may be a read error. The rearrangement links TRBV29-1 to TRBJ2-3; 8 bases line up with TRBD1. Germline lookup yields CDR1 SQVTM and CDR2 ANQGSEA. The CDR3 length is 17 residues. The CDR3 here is CSGAGQVMFGATDTQCF. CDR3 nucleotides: TGCAGCGGGGCGGGACAGGTCATGTTCGGCGCCACAGATACGCAGTGTTTT.

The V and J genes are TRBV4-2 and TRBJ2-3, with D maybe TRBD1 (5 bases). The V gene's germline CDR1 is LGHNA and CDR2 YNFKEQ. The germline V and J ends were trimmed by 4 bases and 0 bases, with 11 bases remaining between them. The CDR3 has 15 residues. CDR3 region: CASSPTVSSTDTQYF. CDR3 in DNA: TGTGCCAGCAGCCCGACAGTTTCTAGCACAGATACGCAGTATTTT.

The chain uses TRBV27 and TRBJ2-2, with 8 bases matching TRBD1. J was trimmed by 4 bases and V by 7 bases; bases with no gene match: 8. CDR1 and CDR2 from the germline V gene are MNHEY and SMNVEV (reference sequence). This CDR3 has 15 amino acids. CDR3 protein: CASNWSGGGTGELFF. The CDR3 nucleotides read TGTGCCAGCAATTGGTCAGGGGGCGGCACCGGGGAGCTGTTTTTT.

Written as DNA, the CDR3 is TGTGCCAGCAGCTTAGGGACAGGCCATAGCACAGATACGCAGTATTTT. It codes for CASSLGTGHSTDTQYF. This chain joins TRBV11-2 and TRBJ2-3; 7 nucleotides line up with TRBD1. CDR1 is SGHAT, CDR2 FQNNGV, per germline. This CDR3 is 16 amino acids long. V dropped 1 base and J dropped 0; count of bases not matched to a gene: 4.

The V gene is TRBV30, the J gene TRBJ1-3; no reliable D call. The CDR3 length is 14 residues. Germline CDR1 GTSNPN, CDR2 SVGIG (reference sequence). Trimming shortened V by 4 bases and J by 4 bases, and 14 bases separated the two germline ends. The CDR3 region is CAWIGGNRGNTIYF. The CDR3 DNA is TGTGCCTGGATCGGCGGCAACCGCGGAAACACCATATATTTT.

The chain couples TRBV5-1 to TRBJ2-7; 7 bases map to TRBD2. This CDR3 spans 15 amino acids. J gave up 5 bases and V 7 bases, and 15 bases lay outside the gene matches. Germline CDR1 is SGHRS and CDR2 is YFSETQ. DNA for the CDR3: TGCGCCAGCCGGTATGGCGGGAGTATAAGGAACGAGCAGTACTTC. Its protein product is CASRYGGSIRNEQYF.

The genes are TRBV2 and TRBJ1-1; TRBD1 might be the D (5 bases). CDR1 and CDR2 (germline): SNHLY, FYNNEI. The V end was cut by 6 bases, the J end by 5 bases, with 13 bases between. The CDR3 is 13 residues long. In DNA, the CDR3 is TGTGCCAGCAGCCTTGACAGTCGGACTGAAGCTTTCTTT. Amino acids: CASSLDSRTEAFF.

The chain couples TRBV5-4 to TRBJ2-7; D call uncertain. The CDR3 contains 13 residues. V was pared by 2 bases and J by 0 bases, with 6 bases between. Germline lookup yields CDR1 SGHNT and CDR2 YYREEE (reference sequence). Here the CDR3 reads CASSFRSSYEQYF. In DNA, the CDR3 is TGTGCCAGCAGCTTCCGTAGCTCCTACGAGCAGTACTTC.

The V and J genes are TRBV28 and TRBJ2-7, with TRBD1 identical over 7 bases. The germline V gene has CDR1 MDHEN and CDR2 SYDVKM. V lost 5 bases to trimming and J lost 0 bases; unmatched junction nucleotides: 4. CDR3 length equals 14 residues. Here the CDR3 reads CASSPGTVSYEQYF. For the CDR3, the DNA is TGTGCCAGCAGTCCCGGGACAGTCTCCTACGAGCAGTACTTC.

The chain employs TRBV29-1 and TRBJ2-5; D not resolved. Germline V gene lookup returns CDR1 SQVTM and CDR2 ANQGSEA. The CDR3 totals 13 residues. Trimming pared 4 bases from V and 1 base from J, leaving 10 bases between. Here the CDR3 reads CSVGLQIQETQYF. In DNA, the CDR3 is TGCAGCGTTGGTCTTCAGATCCAAGAGACCCAGTACTTC. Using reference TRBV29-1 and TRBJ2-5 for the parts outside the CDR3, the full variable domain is SAVISQKPSRDICQRGTSLTIQCQVDSQVTMMFWYRQQPGQSLTLIATANQGSEATYESGFVIDKFPISRPNLTFSTLTVSNMSPEDSSIYLCSVGLQIQETQYFGPGTRLLVL.

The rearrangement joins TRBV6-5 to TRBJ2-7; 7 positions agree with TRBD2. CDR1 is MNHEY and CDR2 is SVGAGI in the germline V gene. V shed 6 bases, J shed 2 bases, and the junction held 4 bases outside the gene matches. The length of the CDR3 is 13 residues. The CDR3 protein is CASSKSGTYEQYF. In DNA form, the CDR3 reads TGTGCCAGCAGCAAGAGCGGGACCTACGAGCAGTACTTC.

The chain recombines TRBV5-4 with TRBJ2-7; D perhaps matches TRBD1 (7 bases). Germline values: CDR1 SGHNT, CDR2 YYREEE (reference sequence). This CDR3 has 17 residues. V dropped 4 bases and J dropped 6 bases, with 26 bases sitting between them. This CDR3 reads CASSPGGGTVLGGEQYF. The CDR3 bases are TGTGCCAGCAGCCCCGGGGGTGGGACAGTTCTAGGTGGCGAGCAGTACTTC.

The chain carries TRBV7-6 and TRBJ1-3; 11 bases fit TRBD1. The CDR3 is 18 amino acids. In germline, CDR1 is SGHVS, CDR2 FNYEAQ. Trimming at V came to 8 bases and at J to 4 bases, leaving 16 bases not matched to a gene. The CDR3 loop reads CASSPGQGDLGVGNTIYF. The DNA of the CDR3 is TGTGCCAGCTCCCCGGGACAGGGGGACCTGGGAGTCGGAAACACCATATATTTT.

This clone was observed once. The CDR3 DNA reads as TGTGCCAGCAGCTTTCAGGGTTCGAGCTCTGGAAACACCATATATTTT. Protein sequence: CASSFQGSSSGNTIYF. The chain is built from TRBV7-9 and TRBJ1-3; D is perhaps TRBD1 (5 bases). The CDR3 length is 16 residues. Trimming removed 3 bases at V and 0 bases at J, with 12 bases between. From germline, CDR1 is SEHNR and CDR2 FQNEAQ (reference sequence).

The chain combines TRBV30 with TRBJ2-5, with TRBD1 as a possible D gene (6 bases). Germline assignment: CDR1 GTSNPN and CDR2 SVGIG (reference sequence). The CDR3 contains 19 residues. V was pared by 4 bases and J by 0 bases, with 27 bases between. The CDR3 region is CAWTGGWGPASDYQETQYF. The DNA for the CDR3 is TGTGCCTGGACCGGCGGGTGGGGGCCAGCGTCTGATTACCAAGAGACCCAGTACTTC. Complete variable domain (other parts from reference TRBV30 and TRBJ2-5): SQTIHQWPATLVQPVGSPLSLECTVEGTSNPNLYWYRQAAGRGLQLLFYSVGIGQISSEVPQNLSASRPQDRQFILSSKKLLLSDSGFYLCAWTGGWGPASDYQETQYFGPGTRLLVL.

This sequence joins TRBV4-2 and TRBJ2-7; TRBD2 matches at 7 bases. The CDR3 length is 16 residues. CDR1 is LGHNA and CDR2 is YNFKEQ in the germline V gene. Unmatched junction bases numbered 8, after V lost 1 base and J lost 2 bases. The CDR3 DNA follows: TGTGCCAGCAGCCAAGGTTTGGGGGGGACTACCTACGAGCAGTACTTC. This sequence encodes CASSQGLGGTTYEQYF.

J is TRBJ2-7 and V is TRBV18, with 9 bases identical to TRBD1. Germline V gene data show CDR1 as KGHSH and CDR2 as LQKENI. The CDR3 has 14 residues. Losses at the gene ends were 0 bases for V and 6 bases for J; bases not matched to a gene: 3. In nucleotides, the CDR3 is TGTGCCAGCTCACCACCGGGACAGGGAGGCGAGCAGTACTTC. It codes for CASSPPGQGGEQYF.